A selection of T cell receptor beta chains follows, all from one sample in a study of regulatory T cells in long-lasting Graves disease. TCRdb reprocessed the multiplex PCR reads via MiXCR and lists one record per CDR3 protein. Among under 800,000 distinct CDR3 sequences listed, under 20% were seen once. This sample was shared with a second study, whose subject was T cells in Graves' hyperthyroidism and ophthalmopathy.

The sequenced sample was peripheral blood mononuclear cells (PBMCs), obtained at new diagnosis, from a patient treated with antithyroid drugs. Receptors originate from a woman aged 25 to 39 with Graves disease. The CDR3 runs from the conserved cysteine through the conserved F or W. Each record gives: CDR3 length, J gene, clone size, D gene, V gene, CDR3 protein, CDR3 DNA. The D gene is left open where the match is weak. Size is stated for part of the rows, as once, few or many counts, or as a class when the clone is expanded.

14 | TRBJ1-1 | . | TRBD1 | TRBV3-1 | CASRTDRMNTKAFF | TGTGCCAGCAGAACGGACAGGATGAACACTAAAGCCTTCTTT
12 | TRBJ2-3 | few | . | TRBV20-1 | CSVSGNADTQYF | TGCAGTGTATCGGGAAACGCAGATACGCAGTATTTT
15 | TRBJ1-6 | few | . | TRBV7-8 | CASSLGGTDLTPLHF | TGTGCCAGCAGCTTAGGGGGGACGGACTTGACACCCCTCCACTTT
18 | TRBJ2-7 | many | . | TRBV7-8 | CASNIRGGGGGAGYEQYF | TGTGCCAGCAACATCAGGGGGGGGGGTGGCGGCGCCGGCTACGAGCAGTACTTC
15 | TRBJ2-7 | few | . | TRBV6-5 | CASSYSPWGTYEQYF | TGTGCCAGCAGTTACTCGCCGTGGGGGACCTACGAGCAGTACTTC
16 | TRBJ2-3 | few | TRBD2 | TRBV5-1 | CASSLVPAGGGDTQYF | TGCGCCAGCAGCTTGGTCCCAGCGGGGGGCGGAGATACGCAGTATTTT
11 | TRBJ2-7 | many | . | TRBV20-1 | CSARDPYEQYF | TGCAGTGCTAGAGATCCCTACGAGCAGTACTTC
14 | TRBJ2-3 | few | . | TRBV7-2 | CASSLAIATDTQYF | TGTGCCAGCAGCTTAGCGATAGCGACAGATACGCAGTATTTT
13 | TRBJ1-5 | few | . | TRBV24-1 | CATSDEGNQPQHF | TGTGCCACCAGTGATGAAGGGAATCAGCCCCAGCATTTT
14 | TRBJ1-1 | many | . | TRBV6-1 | CASTPQLGPTEAFF | TGTGCCAGCACCCCCCAGCTGGGGCCCACTGAAGCTTTCTTT
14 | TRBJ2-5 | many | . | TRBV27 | CASGSFNTQETQYF | TGTGCCAGCGGGTCCTTTAATACCCAAGAGACCCAGTACTTC
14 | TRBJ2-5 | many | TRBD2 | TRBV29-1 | CSETLAGGPETQYF | TGCAGCGAGACCCTAGCGGGAGGGCCGGAGACCCAGTACTTC
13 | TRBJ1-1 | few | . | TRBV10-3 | CAISEEENTEAFF | TGTGCCATCAGTGAGGAGGAAAACACTGAAGCTTTCTTT
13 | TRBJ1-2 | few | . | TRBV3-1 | CASSQGSGVGYTF | TGTGCCAGCAGCCAAGGTTCAGGGGTGGGATACACCTTC
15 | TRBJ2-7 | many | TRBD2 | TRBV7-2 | CASSNGGGGPYEQYF | TGTGCCAGCAGCAACGGCGGGGGAGGGCCCTACGAGCAGTACTTC
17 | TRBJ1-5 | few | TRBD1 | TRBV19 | CASSKSTGKDSNQPQHF | TGTGCCAGTAGTAAATCGACAGGGAAGGATAGCAATCAGCCCCAGCATTTT
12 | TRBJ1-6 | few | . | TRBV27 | CASSASGEPLHF | TGTGCCAGCAGTGCCTCAGGGGAACCCCTCCACTTT
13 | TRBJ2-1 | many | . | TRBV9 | CASSRQSLEGQFF | TGTGCCAGCAGCCGACAGAGTTTAGAGGGGCAGTTCTTC
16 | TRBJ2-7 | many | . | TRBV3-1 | CASSQGGLGGIYEQYF | TGTGCCAGCAGCCAAGGAGGTCTAGGGGGGATTTACGAGCAGTACTTC
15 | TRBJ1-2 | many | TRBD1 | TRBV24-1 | CATSDPGQGAIGYTF | TGTGCCACCAGTGACCCGGGACAGGGGGCGATCGGCTACACCTTC
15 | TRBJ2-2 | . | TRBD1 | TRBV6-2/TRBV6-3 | CASSADRGFTGELFF | TGTGCCAGCAGTGCGGACAGGGGTTTCACCGGGGAGCTGTTTTTT
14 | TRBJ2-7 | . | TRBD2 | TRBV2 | CASSDGLAGYEQYF | TGTGCCAGCAGCGACGGACTAGCGGGATACGAGCAGTACTTC
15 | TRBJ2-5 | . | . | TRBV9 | CASSVAGRVEETQYF | TGTGCCAGCAGCGTAGCCGGCAGGGTGGAAGAGACCCAGTACTTC
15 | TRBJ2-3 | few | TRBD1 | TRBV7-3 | CASSTTPGGGDTQYF | TGTGCCAGCAGCACGACCCCAGGGGGCGGAGATACGCAGTATTTT
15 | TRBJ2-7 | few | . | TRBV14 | CASSQETMGNYEQYF | TGTGCCAGCAGCCAAGAGACTATGGGGAACTACGAGCAGTACTTC
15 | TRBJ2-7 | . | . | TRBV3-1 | CASSQEGGVAYEQYF | TGTGCCAGCAGCCAAGAGGGCGGGGTAGCCTACGAGCAGTACTTC
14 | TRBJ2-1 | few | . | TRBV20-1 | CSARSAGKEGEQFF | TGCAGTGCTAGATCGGCAGGGAAAGAGGGTGAGCAGTTCTTC
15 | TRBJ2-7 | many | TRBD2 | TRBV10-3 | CAISYGLAGTYEQYF | TGTGCCATCAGTTATGGACTAGCGGGGACCTACGAGCAGTACTTC
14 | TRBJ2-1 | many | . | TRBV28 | CASSLRLAYNEQFF | TGTGCCAGCAGTTTACGGCTTGCCTACAATGAGCAGTTCTTC
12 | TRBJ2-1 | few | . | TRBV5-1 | CASRPQANEQFF | TGCGCCAGCAGGCCCCAGGCAAATGAGCAGTTCTTC
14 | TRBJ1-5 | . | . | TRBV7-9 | CASSLQGWDQPQHF | TGTGCCAGCAGCCTACAGGGTTGGGATCAGCCCCAGCATTTT